The 25 T cell receptor beta chains presented below share a single source sample, sequenced in a study of blood T cell repertoires in COVID-19. Libraries were prepared by immunoSEQ multiplex PCR; TCRdb keeps only in-frame clonotypes and omits some of them. The sample holds just over 300,000 clones, 70% to 90% seen once. Material for sequencing was PBMCs or T cells enriched from blood (not recorded which). These receptors all stem from a man younger than 45 who had recovered from COVID-19.

This chain joins TRBV18 and TRBJ2-5; 11 bases match TRBD2. With V trimmed by 0 bases and J by 6 bases, 6 bases remained unmatched. CDR1 KGHSH and CDR2 LQKENI come from the germline V gene. This CDR3 is built from 16 residues. The CDR3 bases are TGTGCCAGCTCACCACCTACTAGCGGGGGTATGAAGACCCAGTACTTC. Its translation is CASSPPTSGGMKTQYF.

This clone was counted only a few times. The chain links TRBV4-2 to TRBJ2-4; 11 positions match TRBD2. Looked up from germline, CDR1 is LGHNA and CDR2 is YNFKEQ. The trim removed 0 bases at V and 0 bases at J, leaving 7 bases unmatched. This CDR3 is built from 19 residues. CDR3 amino acids: CASSQDGVAGGLAKNIQYF. As DNA, the CDR3 is TGTGCCAGCAGCCAAGATGGGGTAGCGGGGGGGCTAGCCAAAAACATTCAGTACTTC.

The chain recombines TRBV30 with TRBJ2-7; no reliable D call. V dropped 0 bases and J dropped 2 bases, with 8 bases sitting between them. The CDR3 extends over 13 amino acids. Germline CDR1 GTSNPN, CDR2 SVGIG (reference sequence). DNA for the CDR3: TGTGCCTGGAGTGTGAGTGTCCCCTACGAGCAGTACTTC. Its protein is CAWSVSVPYEQYF. The variable domain in full, completed from reference TRBV30 and TRBJ2-7, reads SQTIHQWPATLVQPVGSPLSLECTVEGTSNPNLYWYRQAAGRGLQLLFYSVGIGQISSEVPQNLSASRPQDRQFILSSKKLLLSDSGFYLCAWSVSVPYEQYFGPGTRLTVT.

This clone was picked up a small number of times. V usage is TRBV7-9 and J usage is TRBJ2-2; TRBD1 matches 7 bases. The V and J ends lost 11 bases and 2 bases, in that order; junction bases with no gene match: 11. In germline, CDR1 is SEHNR, CDR2 FQNEAQ (reference sequence). This CDR3 comprises 15 residues. This CDR3 is CASDPDRVNTGELFF. CDR3 in DNA: TGTGCCTCCGACCCCGACAGGGTAAACACCGGGGAGCTGTTTTTT.

The gene calls are TRBV7-3 and TRBJ2-2; tentative D call: TRBD2 (5 bases). The germline V and J ends were trimmed by 4 bases and 7 bases, with 19 bases remaining between them. Germline V lookup: CDR1 SGHTA, CDR2 FQGTGA. There are 16 residues in the CDR3. CDR3 DNA: TGTGCCAGCAGCTCGTCTCGGGTACTAGGCGGCGGGGAGCTGTTTTTT. Protein: CASSSSRVLGGGELFF.

This chain joins TRBV11-2 and TRBJ2-2, with 9 positions matching TRBD2. The germline gives CDR1 SGHAT, CDR2 FQNNGV. Germline trimming cut 6 bases from V and 4 bases from J; bases unmatched to any gene: 6. CDR3 length: 15 residues. The CDR3 loop is CASSSGGPLTGELFF. As DNA, the CDR3 is TGTGCCAGCAGTAGCGGGGGCCCCCTCACCGGGGAGCTGTTTTTT. Based on the CDR3 plus reference TRBV11-2 and TRBJ2-2, the full variable domain is EAGVAQSPRYKIIEKRQSVAFWCNPISGHATLYWYQQILGQGPKLLIQFQNNGVVDDSQLPKDRFSAERLKGVDSTLKIQPAKLEDSAVYLCASSSGGPLTGELFFGEGSRLTVL.

The sample holds a few counts of this clone. The J gene is TRBJ2-3, the V gene TRBV7-3; 8 bases align to TRBD2. V trimming: 5 bases; J trimming: 6 bases; junction bases outside the gene matches: 7. The CDR3 totals 14 residues. Germline values: CDR1 SGHTA, CDR2 FQGTGA. CDR3 sequence: CASSNTGRGDTQYF. CDR3 nucleotide sequence: TGTGCCAGCAGCAATACCGGGAGGGGGGATACGCAGTATTTT.

This clone showed up just a few times. The chain joins TRBV12-3 or TRBV12-4 to TRBJ2-5; 11 bases line up with TRBD1. The CDR3 totals 13 residues. V trimming: 6 bases; J trimming: 7 bases; junction bases outside the gene matches: 4. The CDR3: CASRGQGGVTQYF. DNA for the CDR3: TGTGCCAGCAGGGGACAGGGGGGAGTGACCCAGTACTTC.

This clone was counted once. V usage is TRBV23-1 and J usage is TRBJ2-1, with TRBD2 matching over 9 bases. TRBV23-1 is filed as an ORF, its function uncertain. The CDR3 extends over 15 amino acids. Trimming took 3 bases from V and 4 from J; bases not matched to a gene: 4. CDR3 amino acids: CASSQVTSGYNEQFF. The CDR3 nucleotides are TGCGCCAGCAGTCAGGTGACTAGCGGTTACAATGAGCAGTTCTTC.

The V call is TRBV5-4, the J call TRBJ1-2, with D tentatively TRBD1 (6 bases). Trimming cost V 0 bases and J 8 bases, with 23 bases left between them. CDR1 and CDR2 (germline): SGHNT, YYREEE (reference sequence). This CDR3 comprises 17 residues. In nucleotides, the CDR3 is TGTGCCAGCAGCTTGGGCGGAGTTGGACAGATCTCCCTCGGCTACACCTTC. As protein: CASSLGGVGQISLGYTF. Full variable domain (missing parts from reference TRBV5-4 and TRBJ1-2): ETGVTQSPTHLIKTRGQQVTLRCSSQSGHNTVSWYQQALGQGPQFIFQYYREEENGRGNFPPRFSGLQFPNYSSELNVNALELDDSALYLCASSLGGVGQISLGYTFGSGTRLTVV.

The rearrangement uses TRBV5-5 and TRBJ1-5, with a weak D call TRBD1 (6 bases). CDR1 is SGHKS and CDR2 is YYEKEE in the germline V gene (reference sequence). Deletions cut 4 bases from V and 6 bases from J, with 17 bases between. The CDR3 contains 15 residues. CDR3 DNA: TGTGCCAGCAGCATTACAGGGACGGGGACTCAGCCCCAGCATTTT. This translates into CASSITGTGTQPQHF. The full variable domain, in which reference TRBV5-5 and TRBJ1-5 provide the parts outside the CDR3, is DAGVTQSPTHLIKTRGQQVTLRCSPISGHKSVSWYQQVLGQGPQFIFQYYEKEERGRGNFPDRFSARQFPNYSSELNVNALLLGDSALYLCASSITGTGTQPQHFGDGTRLSIL.

This clone was seen once. Other nucleotide sequences from this sample produce the same CDR3. The rearrangement links TRBV29-1 to TRBJ1-2; D is uncertain. Germline CDR1 SQVTM, CDR2 ANQGSEA. The CDR3 consists of 11 residues. With 3 bases removed from V and 2 bases from J, the gap between germline ends came to 4 bases. CDR3 amino acids: CSVDRNYGYTF. The CDR3 region has the DNA TGCAGCGTTGACAGAAACTATGGCTACACCTTC.

CDR3 coding DNA: TGCGCCAGCAGCCAAGATTCAGGAGGGGTTTCCTACGAGCAGTACTTC. Translated: CASSQDSGGVSYEQYF. This chain uses TRBV4-3 with TRBJ2-7, with D possibly being TRBD2 (6 bases). The germline V and J ends were trimmed by 0 bases and 1 base, with 13 bases remaining between them. This CDR3 contains 16 residues. The germline V gene encodes CDR1 LGHNA and CDR2 YSLEER.

The chain recombines TRBV12-3 or TRBV12-4 with TRBJ1-1; D perhaps matches TRBD1 (5 bases). Trimming pared 4 bases from V and 3 bases from J, leaving 9 bases between. The CDR3 runs to 13 residues. CDR3 DNA: TGTGCCAGCAGTTGGACGGGGGACACTGAAGCTTTCTTT. Protein product: CASSWTGDTEAFF.

This clone was seen a few times. The chain uses TRBV5-4 and TRBJ1-1, with 7 bases identical to TRBD1. CDR3 length: 12 residues. The V segment lost 0 bases and the J segment 10 bases; nucleotides outside the gene matches: 3. CDR1 is SGHNT and CDR2 is YYREEE in the germline V gene (reference sequence). CDR3 sequence reads: CASSLGNRGAFF. In nucleotides, the CDR3 is TGTGCCAGCAGCTTGGGGAACAGGGGAGCTTTCTTT.

This clone was seen more than once but under ten times. V is TRBV6-2 or TRBV6-3 and J is TRBJ2-7, with TRBD2 identical over 11 bases. Germline V gene data show CDR1 as MNHEY and CDR2 as SVGEGT. CDR3 length: 19 amino acids. The trim removed 2 bases at V and 0 bases at J, leaving 12 bases unmatched. The CDR3 sequence: CASSYPAGLADTNSYEQYF. The CDR3 DNA follows: TGTGCCAGCAGTTACCCGGCGGGACTAGCGGATACCAACTCCTACGAGCAGTACTTC.

V is TRBV9 and J is TRBJ2-1, with a possible D match to TRBD2 (6 bases). V was cut by 7 bases and J by 0 bases, with 17 bases left in between. Germline V gene lookup returns CDR1 SGDLS and CDR2 YYNGEE. The CDR3 has 16 residues. CDR3 in amino acids: CASAPWGTSSYNEQFF. CDR3 DNA: TGTGCCAGCGCCCCTTGGGGGACTTCCTCCTACAATGAGCAGTTCTTC.

This sequence joins TRBV6-1 and TRBJ1-1; D ambiguous. Germline V gene lookup returns CDR1 MNHNS and CDR2 SASEGT. The CDR3 has 13 amino acids. V lost 1 base to trimming and J lost 6 bases, with 9 bases between them. CDR3 DNA: TGTGCCAGCAGTGAAGTCCCAGAAGCTGAAGCTTTCTTT. This sequence encodes CASSEVPEAEAFF.

The rearrangement links TRBV13 to TRBJ1-1; D is ambiguous. The germline V gene encodes CDR1 PRHDT and CDR2 FYEKMQ (reference sequence). The CDR3 has 12 amino acids. Trimming cost V 6 bases and J 6 bases, with 11 bases left between them. The CDR3 sequence: CASRFTGAEAFF. In DNA, the CDR3 is TGTGCCAGCAGATTTACCGGGGCTGAAGCTTTCTTT.

CDR3 protein: CSVTQGGVVTEAFF. The CDR3 nucleotides read TGCAGCGTTACACAGGGGGGGGTGGTCACTGAAGCTTTCTTT. The genes are TRBV29-1 and TRBJ1-1, with 8 positions matching TRBD1. The CDR3 runs to 14 residues. Unmatched junction bases numbered 9, after V lost 5 bases and J lost 4 bases. Germline V CDR1 and CDR2: SQVTM, ANQGSEA.

The rearrangement joins TRBV6-5 to TRBJ1-3; 7 nucleotides align to TRBD1. The germline CDR1 and CDR2 sequences are MNHEY and SVGAGI. This CDR3 comprises 15 residues. Trimming removed 2 bases from V and 1 base from J; junction bases left unmatched: 2. The CDR3 DNA reads as TGTGCCAGCAGTTACAGGGGGCCTTCTGGAAACACCATATATTTT. Translated: CASSYRGPSGNTIYF.

The rearrangement links TRBV24-1 to TRBJ2-3, with 7 nucleotides matching TRBD1. CDR1 KGHDR and CDR2 SFDVKD come from the germline V gene. Unmatched junction bases numbered 11, after V lost 3 bases and J lost 0 bases. CDR3 length: 18 amino acids. The CDR3 DNA reads as TGTGCCACCAGTGATCCCGCCCCAGGGGGAGCAAGCACAGATACGCAGTATTTT. This sequence encodes CATSDPAPGGASTDTQYF.

The V call is TRBV4-2, the J call TRBJ1-1; 7 bases line up with TRBD1. Germline V CDR1 and CDR2: LGHNA, YNFKEQ. This CDR3 comprises 18 residues. V trimming: 4 bases; J trimming: 5 bases; junction bases outside the gene matches: 19. DNA for the CDR3: TGTGCCAGCAGCCCACAAAAGGGACAGCTCTCCCTGGGGACTGAAGCTTTCTTT. This gives the protein CASSPQKGQLSLGTEAFF.

In this sample, this clone turned up many times. V gene TRBV6-5 combines with J gene TRBJ1-5; 8 bases line up with TRBD1. Germline assignment: CDR1 MNHEY and CDR2 SVGAGI. J lost 6 bases, V lost 5 bases, and 9 bases had no gene match. The CDR3 loop spans 15 amino acids. CDR3 in amino acids: CASSNGQGGSQPQHF. The CDR3 DNA reads TGTGCCAGCAGTAACGGACAGGGTGGTAGTCAGCCCCAGCATTTT.

This chain joins TRBV3-1 (or the pseudogene TRBV3-2) and TRBJ1-1; the D gene is possibly TRBD1 (6 bases). Deletions cut 4 bases from V and 1 base from J, with 10 bases between. This CDR3 contains 14 residues. CDR1 is LGHDT, CDR2 YNNKEL, per germline (reference sequence). Here the CDR3 DNA reads TGTGCCAGCAGCCTCTTGACAGGGAACACTGAAGCTTTCTTT. It yields the protein CASSLLTGNTEAFF.